This entry features one T cell receptor beta chain sequence. This sample stems from a study of T cells after yellow fever vaccination. Study context: Fractions containing few cells were prepared with SMART-Seq v4 Ultra Low Input.

TCRdb processed the 5' RACE reads anew with MiXCR; each CDR3 protein has one entry. The data show approximately 600,000 distinct CDR3 sequences, 9% to 15% seen once. The germline V and J ends were trimmed by 5 bases and 4 bases, with 13 bases remaining between them. This CDR3 spans 14 amino acids. Per the germline V gene, CDR1 is MRHNA and CDR2 is SNTAGT. This receptor was taken from a young man who received the YFV17D yellow fever vaccine. The chain employs TRBV6-4 and TRBJ2-3; no clear D. This specimen consisted of PBMCs, obtained on the day of the yellow fever booster vaccination. CDR3 DNA sequence: TGTGCCAGCAGTCTCCAGGCCGTGTCAGATACGCAGTATTTT. It encodes CASSLQAVSDTQYF.